Many counts were recorded for the clone carrying this T cell receptor (beta chain). Germline assignment: CDR1 SGHRS and CDR2 YFSETQ. V was trimmed by 0 bases and J by 2 bases, leaving 14 bases between them. This CDR3 has 17 residues. All patients were untreated before thyroid surgery. This entry is derived from a study of metastatic and nonmetastatic thyroid tumors. TCRdb reprocessed the PCR reads using MiXCR. The table shows tens of thousands of clones, with 18% occurring only once. The rearrangement links TRBV5-1 to TRBJ2-2; D is perhaps TRBD1 (6 bases). Input material: tumor tissue. The sequence derives from a female donor with papillary thyroid cancer or a benign thyroid nodule (not recorded which). Some clones in this sample may be carry-over from other donors' samples. DNA for the CDR3: TGCGCCAGCAGCTTGGGACACAGGGATCCCAACACCGGGGAGCTGTTTTTT. The encoded protein is CASSLGHRDPNTGELFF.